Below, 25 T cell receptor beta chains from the same sample are listed, as sequenced in a study of beta chain features in type 1 diabetes. The authors reverse transcribed all of the isolated RNA, so sequencing captured expressed TCRB transcripts. Clones were read by immunoSEQ multiplex PCR, and TCRdb kept only the in-frame ones, dropping some. The table lists around 150,000 clones, 63% of them singletons, with roughly 0.095% in the top ten. Overall study results and limits: Moderate but significant shortening of TCRB CDR3s was recorded in all four CD4+ subsets from Type 1 diabetes patients.

Their specific antigens are unknown. The sequenced sample consisted of naive CD4+ T cells from blood. Receptors originate from a man aged 25 to 45 with type 1 diabetes.

The rearrangement joins TRBV5-1 to TRBJ2-3; D is perhaps TRBD1 (6 bases). V lost 0 bases, J lost 6 bases, and 11 bases lay in between. CDR1 SGHRS and CDR2 YFSETQ come from the germline V gene. The CDR3 contains 14 residues. CDR3 DNA: TGCGCCAGCAGCTTGGGACAGGATGTCGATACGCAGTATTTT. It translates to CASSLGQDVDTQYF.

This clone was seen a single time. The V call is TRBV18, the J call TRBJ2-3; possibly TRBD1 for D (5 bases). The CDR3 covers 12 residues. The germline V gene encodes CDR1 KGHSH and CDR2 LQKENI. V dropped 3 bases and J dropped 6 bases, with 7 bases sitting between them. CDR3 protein: CASSPGPDTQYF. Here the CDR3 DNA reads TGTGCCAGCTCACCGGGGCCTGATACGCAGTATTTT.

The V and J genes are TRBV29-1 and TRBJ2-3; D is unclear. The CDR3 spans 12 residues. The V gene's germline CDR1 is SQVTM and CDR2 ANQGSEA. The CDR3: CSGGQSTDTQYF. CDR3 DNA sequence: TGCAGTGGCGGCCAGTCCACAGATACGCAGTATTTT.

V is TRBV5-1 and J is TRBJ2-3; D is unresolved. Germline values: CDR1 SGHRS, CDR2 YFSETQ. The germline V and J ends were trimmed by 1 base and 2 bases, with 8 bases remaining between them. This CDR3 has 14 amino acids. This chain's CDR3 is CASSLSAATDTQYF. The CDR3 DNA sequence: TGCGCCAGCAGCTTGTCGGCAGCCACAGATACGCAGTATTTT.

This clone was counted a single time. The chain has TRBV6-5 and TRBJ1-1; D ambiguous. Trimming stripped 6 bases from V and 1 base from J, with 6 bases between. The CDR3 consists of 12 residues. Germline values: CDR1 MNHEY, CDR2 SVGAGI. CDR3 amino acids: CASRGRNTEAFF. CDR3 DNA sequence: TGTGCCAGCAGAGGGAGGAACACTGAAGCTTTCTTT.

The chain uses TRBV29-1 and TRBJ2-3, with a weak D call TRBD2 (5 bases). Germline CDR1 is SQVTM and CDR2 is ANQGSEA. Trimming stripped 6 bases from V and 0 bases from J, with 13 bases between. This CDR3 is 14 amino acids long. The CDR3 loop is CSVLRGISTDTQYF. CDR3 DNA sequence: TGCAGCGTCCTACGGGGAATTAGCACAGATACGCAGTATTTT.

The chain recombines TRBV7-2 with TRBJ1-1, with D maybe TRBD1 (5 bases). CDR1 and CDR2 (germline): SGHTA, FQGNSA. The CDR3 spans 14 residues. The V gene lost 0 bases and the J gene lost 4 bases, with 9 bases spanning the gap. The CDR3 spells CASSLAAGTTEAFF. CDR3 sequence (DNA): TGTGCCAGCAGCTTAGCTGCAGGGACCACTGAAGCTTTCTTT.

The V and J genes are TRBV29-1 and TRBJ1-1; D might be TRBD1 (5 bases). Germline V gives CDR1 SQVTM, CDR2 ANQGSEA. The CDR3 extends over 8 amino acids. Trimming took 7 bases from V and 11 from J, leaving 8 bases between them. CDR3 DNA: TGCAGCGCAGGGAACGCTTTCTTT. This sequence encodes CSAGNAFF.

The V gene is TRBV30, the J gene TRBJ2-5; no firm D call. CDR1 GTSNPN and CDR2 SVGIG come from the germline V gene (reference sequence). The CDR3 sequence is 13 residues long. Trimming shortened V by 4 bases and J by 3 bases, and 12 bases separated the two germline ends. CDR3 protein: CAWTGSPEETQYF. For the CDR3, the DNA is TGTGCCTGGACCGGGTCACCTGAAGAGACCCAGTACTTC.

This clone has more than one count but fewer than ten. The rearrangement joins TRBV30 to TRBJ1-1; D uncertain. The CDR3 is made up of 12 amino acids. Germline V gene data show CDR1 as GTSNPN and CDR2 as SVGIG (reference sequence). Trimming left V 0 bases short and J 6 bases short, with 8 bases between. As DNA, the CDR3 is TGTGCCTGGAGTGTTAACGTCCCTGAAGCTTTCTTT. This encodes CAWSVNVPEAFF.

CDR3 coding DNA: TGTGCCAGTAGGCCGGTCGGCACAGATACGCAGTATTTT. It codes for CASRPVGTDTQYF. V gene TRBV19 combines with J gene TRBJ2-3; D is unresolved. CDR1 and CDR2 from the germline V gene are LNHDA and SQIVND (reference sequence). The CDR3 length is 13 residues. V gave up 6 bases and J gave up 1 base, with 8 bases separating them.

This chain links TRBV29-1 with TRBJ2-1; tentatively, D is TRBD1 (6 bases). The CDR3 extends over 13 amino acids. V shed 2 bases and J shed 8 bases, with 13 bases lying between them. Germline assignment: CDR1 SQVTM and CDR2 ANQGSEA. CDR3 DNA sequence: TGCAGCGTTGAAAAACAGGGTGGCGATGAGCAGTTCTTC. Its protein product is CSVEKQGGDEQFF.

The chain uses TRBV13 and TRBJ2-7; D not certain. Per germline, CDR1 PRHDT and CDR2 FYEKMQ (reference sequence). V lost 1 base to trimming and J lost 6 bases, with 16 bases between them. The CDR3 runs 15 residues. CDR3 amino acids: CASSLAPQRQSEQYF. The DNA for the CDR3 is TGTGCCAGCAGCTTAGCTCCCCAACGGCAGAGCGAGCAGTACTTC.

This chain connects TRBV7-9 to TRBJ1-2; 7 bases line up with TRBD1. The ends lost 3 bases at V and 0 bases at J; junction bases unmatched: 4. There are 15 residues in the CDR3. Germline CDR1 SEHNR, CDR2 FQNEAQ (reference sequence). The CDR3 protein is CASSFTGEPNYGYTF. The CDR3, as DNA: TGTGCCAGCAGCTTTACAGGGGAACCTAACTATGGCTACACCTTC.

This clone was seen a few times. This chain uses TRBV30 with TRBJ2-6; D is perhaps TRBD1 (6 bases). This CDR3 region has 14 residues. CDR1 is GTSNPN, CDR2 SVGIG, per germline (reference sequence). The germline V and J ends were trimmed by 5 bases and 2 bases, with 10 bases remaining between them. The CDR3 here is CAWGTGTGANVLTF. The CDR3 nucleotides are TGTGCCTGGGGAACAGGGACTGGGGCCAACGTCCTGACTTTC.

The rearrangement joins TRBV29-1 to TRBJ2-1; 12 positions match TRBD2. CDR3 length: 12 amino acids. Germline loops: CDR1 SQVTM, CDR2 ANQGSEA. The junction had 8 bases not matched to a gene; V was cut back by 7 bases and J by 13 bases. In DNA, the CDR3 is TGCAGCGCGGGTCCTAGCGGGGGGGGCCAGTTCTTC. Translating it yields CSAGPSGGGQFF.

The V call is TRBV9, the J call TRBJ1-6; perhaps TRBD1 as D (5 bases). V shed 0 bases and J shed 10 bases, with 14 bases lying between them. Germline V gene sequence: CDR1 SGDLS, CDR2 YYNGEE. The CDR3 has 15 residues. The CDR3 sequence is CASSVDGAGRSPLHF. CDR3 nucleotide sequence: TGTGCCAGCAGCGTAGATGGGGCAGGAAGATCACCCCTCCACTTT.

A few counts support this clone. The gene calls are TRBV29-1 and TRBJ1-4; 7 bases match TRBD1. CDR3 length: 14 residues. The J segment lost 4 bases and the V segment lost 6 bases, leaving 8 bases of the junction unmatched. Germline V gene sequence: CDR1 SQVTM, CDR2 ANQGSEA. The DNA of the CDR3 is TGCAGCGTCCGGGACAGAACCTTTAATGAAAAACTGTTTTTT. It translates to CSVRDRTFNEKLFF. Drawing the rest from reference TRBV29-1 and TRBJ1-4, the complete variable domain is SAVISQKPSRDICQRGTSLTIQCQVDSQVTMMFWYRQQPGQSLTLIATANQGSEATYESGFVIDKFPISRPNLTFSTLTVSNMSPEDSSIYLCSVRDRTFNEKLFFGSGTQLSVL.

The gene calls are TRBV4-3 and TRBJ1-1; TRBD1 aligns across 7 bases. After removal of 4 bases from V and 1 base from J, the junction contained 9 bases not matched to a gene. Germline CDR1 LGHNA, CDR2 YSLEER. The CDR3 runs to 16 residues. CDR3 nucleotides: TGCGCCAGCAGCCGGGGCGACAGGGTTCGGAACACTGAAGCTTTCTTT. Its protein product is CASSRGDRVRNTEAFF.

This clone was detected a few times. The gene calls are TRBV14 and TRBJ2-3; 10 nucleotides match TRBD2. J gave up 5 bases and V 4 bases, and 3 bases lay outside the gene matches. Germline V gene sequence: CDR1 SGHDN, CDR2 FVKESK. The CDR3 has 14 residues. DNA for the CDR3: TGTGCCAGCAGCCTAGCGGGGGGCCAAGATACGCAGTATTTT. It yields the protein CASSLAGGQDTQYF.

The chain links TRBV7-2 to TRBJ1-4; unclear D gene. Deletions cut 1 base from V and 0 bases from J, with 6 bases between. This CDR3 contains 15 residues. The germline gives CDR1 SGHTA, CDR2 FQGNSA. CDR3: CASSLGHATNEKLFF. CDR3 DNA sequence: TGTGCCAGCAGCTTAGGACACGCAACTAATGAAAAACTGTTTTTT.

The CDR3 DNA follows: TGTGCCAGCAGCCTGGATCCGGGAGATACGCAGTATTTT. Translating it yields CASSLDPGDTQYF. V and J are TRBV7-9 and TRBJ2-3; D remains ambiguous. The CDR3 is 13 residues long. Germline-derived CDR1 and CDR2 are SEHNR and FQNEAQ (reference sequence). Trimming removed 5 bases from V and 5 bases from J, with 11 bases in between.

This clone was observed a single time. V and J are TRBV29-1 and TRBJ1-6, with no clear D. V was pared by 6 bases and J by 0 bases, with 6 bases between. The CDR3 spans 13 residues. Germline V gene data show CDR1 as SQVTM and CDR2 as ANQGSEA. The CDR3 sequence: CSVGNSYNSPLHF. The CDR3 bases are TGCAGCGTAGGGAACTCCTATAATTCACCCCTCCACTTT.

This clone was observed a handful of times. V gene TRBV29-1 combines with J gene TRBJ2-1; D call uncertain. V dropped 3 bases and J dropped 3 bases, with 6 bases sitting between them. This CDR3 is built from 12 residues. The germline V gene encodes CDR1 SQVTM and CDR2 ANQGSEA. CDR3 in DNA: TGCAGCGTTGAGGGCTACTACAATGAGCAGTTCTTC. Its translation: CSVEGYYNEQFF.

The chain employs TRBV5-4 and TRBJ2-5; tentatively, D is TRBD1 (5 bases). Trimming took 2 bases from V and 4 from J, leaving 15 bases between them. Germline lookup yields CDR1 SGHNT and CDR2 YYREEE (reference sequence). The CDR3 sequence is 15 residues long. CDR3 nucleotide sequence: TGTGCCAGCAGCTTTCCAAGCAGGGAAACAGAGACCCAGTACTTC. It encodes CASSFPSRETETQYF.